Here is one T cell receptor beta chain with its context. Its antigen is unidentified. The V end was cut by 2 bases, the J end by 5 bases, with 7 bases between. Germline CDR1 and CDR2: LGHNT and FRNRAP. The CDR3 runs to 13 residues. This entry comes from a study of cytomegalovirus exposure and HLA in healthy donors. Study summary: Assignment to the Caucasian-associated ancestry cluster applied to roughly 80% of the 350 to 500 genotyped donors. Study-level findings and limits: Presence/absence comparisons presumed near-even sequencing depth among donors.

The PCR employed 60 Vbeta primers together with 13 Jbeta primers. Produced via immunoSEQ multiplex PCR; TCRdb's table is partial and in-frame only. The table has about 54,000 clones, approximately 78% seen once. The TCR comes from a female donor in good health and CMV-seronegative. The sample taken for sequencing was PBMCs. This sequence joins TRBV12-5 and TRBJ2-4; D might be TRBD1 (5 bases). The CDR3 here is CASGLKTENIQYF. The CDR3 DNA sequence: TGTGCTAGTGGTTTGAAGACAGAAAACATTCAGTACTTC.